Below, 3 T cell receptor beta chains from the same sample are listed, as sequenced in a study of CD8 T cells in ankylosing spondylitis. TCRdb reanalysed the 5' RACE reads using MiXCR and keeps one entry per CDR3 protein. The sample holds about 210,000 distinct CDR3 sequences; around 8% are singletons and the top ten take around 4.4%. The sample taken for sequencing was blood, either unsorted or a sorted T cell fraction (not recorded which). The source is a female donor with ankylosing spondylitis or in good health (not recorded which).

V usage is TRBV16 and J usage is TRBJ2-5, with TRBD1 as a possible D gene (6 bases). The CDR3 spans 14 residues. Germline CDR1 KGHSY, CDR2 FQNENV. Trimming took 5 bases from V and 2 from J, leaving 12 bases between them. CDR3 coding DNA: TGTGCCAGCAGCTTCCGGGACACACAAGAGACCCAGTACTTC. Residues: CASSFRDTQETQYF.

This clonotype was detected many times. The chain has TRBV7-6 and TRBJ2-7; 8 nucleotides line up with TRBD2. The CDR3 contains 15 residues. Trimming removed 6 bases from V and 2 bases from J; junction bases left unmatched: 9. Germline lookup yields CDR1 SGHVS and CDR2 FNYEAQ. In DNA form, the CDR3 reads TGTGCCAGCAGTTACAGCGGGAGAAACGCCTACGAGCAGTACTTC. Its protein is CASSYSGRNAYEQYF.

There are many counts of this clonotype. The rearrangement links TRBV20-1 to TRBJ2-3, with 12 bases identical to TRBD2. V was pared by 4 bases and J by 6 bases, with 14 bases of the junction left unmatched. Germline V gene lookup returns CDR1 DFQATT and CDR2 SNEGSKA (reference sequence). This CDR3 spans 17 amino acids. The CDR3 here is CSANPPGLAGPLDTQYF. The DNA for the CDR3 is TGCAGTGCTAACCCTCCCGGACTAGCGGGACCTCTGGATACGCAGTATTTT.